This TCR beta chain stems from a study of T cells in Graves' hyperthyroidism and ophthalmopathy. Amplification of TCR beta CDR3 regions was performed using RNA transcripts as template. First-round RT-PCR targeting the TCR CDR3 was performed with the HTBI primer set. TCRdb itself ran the multiplex PCR reads through MiXCR, one entry per CDR3 protein. Of 400,000 to 600,000 distinct CDR3 sequences listed, 20% to 25% are singletons. This TCR came from a man aged 18 to 29 with Graves' hyperthyroidism. Material for sequencing was blood.

The DNA of the CDR3 is TGTGCCAGCAGCTTAGTCGGCAGCTACTACGAGCAGTACTTC. It is translated as CASSLVGSYYEQYF. This sequence joins TRBV7-2 and TRBJ2-7; D call uncertain. The CDR3 sequence is 14 residues long. V lost 1 base and J lost 3, with 10 bases in between. Germline CDR1 SGHTA, CDR2 FQGNSA.